In its sample, the clone carrying this TCR beta chain was seen many times. The data originate from a study of neurological immune-mediated disorders. Using its own MiXCR run on the 5' RACE reads, TCRdb lists one record per CDR3 protein. The repertoire holds about 59,000 distinct CDR3 sequences, with roughly 13% as singletons. This CDR3 region has 19 residues. Germline V gives CDR1 SGHVS, CDR2 FQNEAQ. Trimming took 4 bases from V and 0 from J, leaving 22 bases between them. This TCR came from a woman aged 55-69 years with HTLV-1-associated myelopathy (HAM/TSP). The specimen was PBMCs. The chain recombines TRBV7-8 with TRBJ2-1; possibly TRBD2 for D (6 bases). DNA for the CDR3: TGTGCCAGCAGCTCGCGGACTCTTCGCGGGGTTAGCTCCTACAATGAGCAGTTCTTC. Protein product: CASSSRTLRGVSSYNEQFF. The full variable domain, completed using reference TRBV7-8 and TRBJ2-1, is GAGVSQSPRYKVAKRGQDVALRCDPISGHVSLFWYQQALGQGPEFLTYFQNEAQLDKSGLPSDRFFAERPEGSVSTLKIQRTQQEDSAVYLCASSSRTLRGVSSYNEQFFGPGTRLTVL.